The T cell receptor beta chain described here comes from a study of T-cell memory formation after mild COVID-19. Background on the study: TCR clusters were mostly confined to one donor each.

This clonotype was recorded a few times. What it binds is unknown. TCRdb itself ran the 5' RACE reads through MiXCR, one entry per CDR3 protein. The repertoire holds 530,000 or so distinct CDR3 sequences, with about 18% as singletons. Study results and limitations: CD4+ contracting clones were mainly CM and EM; CD8+ ones, EMRA. Some SARS-CoV-2-responding clones were already detected in memory before infection. CD4/CD8 balance characterized clones contracting day 15 to 85, and CD4+ skew characterized later expanders.

J was trimmed by 5 bases and V by 2 bases; bases with no gene match: 3. Germline CDR1 and CDR2: SEHNR and FQNEAQ (reference sequence). The length of the CDR3 is 15 residues. This clonotype originated in an adult woman who had mild COVID-19 (a few samples of this study predate the infection). Cell type and time point are not known. Sequenced material: PBMCs or a T cell subset sorted from them (not recorded which). The gene calls are TRBV7-9 and TRBJ2-7, with 13 bases identical to TRBD2. The CDR3 protein is CASSLRTSGGNEQYF. CDR3 nucleotide sequence: TGTGCCAGCAGCTTACGGACTAGCGGGGGCAACGAGCAGTACTTC.